Listed below are T cell receptor beta chains from one sample, sequenced in a study of T-cell reconstitution after alpha-beta-depleted transplantation in children. TCRdb called the PCR reads again in MiXCR, with one record for every CDR3 protein. The profile covers fewer than 350,000 distinct CDR3 sequences, with about 9.9% appearing a single time and 23% taken by the ten largest. Sequencing used peripheral blood, obtained 180 days after TCRalphabeta/CD19-depleted stem cell transplant. These receptor sequences come from a male patient under 10 years old who had a stem cell transplant for chronic granulomatous disease, so the T cells may come from the graft donor. The CDR3 runs from the conserved cysteine through the conserved F or W. The D gene is left open where the match is weak. Size is stated for part of the rows, as once, few or many counts, or as a class when the clone is expanded.

cdr3_aa cdr3_nt j_call d_call clone_size v_call
CASSPPIGGTEAFF TGTGCCAGCTCACCACCGATCGGGGGCACTGAAGCTTTCTTT TRBJ1-1 - many TRBV18
CSARGAGGRNTQYF TGCAGTGCTAGGGGAGCGGGGGGGAGAAATACGCAGTATTTT TRBJ2-3 TRBD2 few TRBV20-1
CASSEGITDTQYF TGTGCCAGCAGTGAAGGCATCACAGATACGCAGTATTTT TRBJ2-3 - many TRBV25-1
CASSTTSGGSTEQFF TGCGCCAGCAGCACAACTAGCGGGGGGTCTACTGAGCAGTTCTTC TRBJ2-1 TRBD2 many TRBV5-1
CASSQDGPTGELFF TGCGCCAGCAGCCAAGATGGGCCTACCGGGGAGCTGTTTTTT TRBJ2-2 - few TRBV4-3
CASSPYASASATDTQYF TGTGCCAGCTCACCATACGCATCAGCGTCAGCAACAGATACGCAGTATTTT TRBJ2-3 - few TRBV18
CASSLHLADQETQYF TGTGCCAGCAGTTTACATCTAGCGGACCAAGAGACCCAGTACTTC TRBJ2-5 TRBD2 many TRBV27
CASSLTASYRYNEQFF TGCGCCAGCAGCTTGACGGCTTCATACAGATACAATGAGCAGTTCTTC TRBJ2-1 - few TRBV5-1
CAISLGSVDTQYF TGTGCCATCAGCCTTGGGTCGGTAGATACGCAGTATTTT TRBJ2-3 - many TRBV10-3
CASSLAGGPNYGYTF TGTGCCAGCAGCTTAGCGGGGGGTCCTAACTATGGCTACACCTTC TRBJ1-2 - many TRBV7-2
CASSLAPQIPQPQHF TGTGCCAGCAGCTTAGCGCCACAGATACCCCAGCCCCAGCATTTT TRBJ1-5 - many TRBV7-8
CASHRGQGIDEQYF TGCGCCAGTCACAGGGGACAGGGGATCGACGAGCAGTACTTC TRBJ2-7 TRBD1 many TRBV5-1
CSASTGTEYNEQFF TGCAGTGCTTCCACCGGGACGGAATACAATGAGCAGTTCTTC TRBJ2-1 - many TRBV20-1
CAIRAGYNEQFF TGTGCCATCAGAGCGGGCTACAATGAGCAGTTCTTC TRBJ2-1 - many TRBV10-3
CSVVSPGLAHINTGELFF TGCAGTGTCGTTAGCCCGGGACTAGCGCATATCAACACCGGGGAGCTGTTTTTT TRBJ2-2 TRBD2 many TRBV20-1
CASSQEGGYTQYF TGTGCCAGCAGCCAAGAGGGGGGGTATACGCAGTATTTT TRBJ2-3 TRBD2 many TRBV3-1
CASSQRGISNEQFF TGTGCCAGCAGCCAGCGGGGGATAAGCAATGAGCAGTTCTTC TRBJ2-1 TRBD2 many TRBV3-1
CASSPTTPPGAFF TGCGCCAGCAGCCCAACAACCCCTCCGGGGGCTTTCTTT TRBJ1-1 - many TRBV5-1
CSAPLFLGEGYEQYF TGCAGTGCCCCTTTATTTTTGGGGGAGGGCTACGAGCAGTACTTC TRBJ2-7 TRBD2 many TRBV20-1
CSARPGQENTGELFF TGCAGTGCTAGGCCGGGACAGGAAAACACCGGGGAGCTGTTTTTT TRBJ2-2 TRBD1 many TRBV20-1
CASSQGDRDREQFF TGCGCCAGCAGCCAGGGGGACAGGGATCGGGAGCAGTTCTTC TRBJ2-1 TRBD1 few TRBV4-3
CASSQVVLRKSSYNEQFF TGTGCCAGCAGCCAAGTCGTCTTGCGGAAGAGCTCCTACAATGAGCAGTTCTTC TRBJ2-1 - many TRBV3-1
CASSERLAGGMFTGELFF TGTGCCAGCAGCGAAAGACTAGCGGGAGGGATGTTCACCGGGGAGCTGTTTTTT TRBJ2-2 TRBD2 many TRBV11-2
CASSSIGNEQFF TGTGCCAGCAGTAGCATCGGCAATGAGCAGTTCTTC TRBJ2-1 - many TRBV12-3/TRBV12-4
CASSLGASRMADTQYF TGTGCCAGCAGCCTCGGGGCTAGCCGCATGGCAGATACGCAGTATTTT TRBJ2-3 - many TRBV28
CASSDHYYEQYF TGCGCCAGCAGCGATCACTACTACGAGCAGTACTTC TRBJ2-7 - many TRBV5-1
CASSSPDRNTEAFF TGTGCCAGCAGTTCCCCGGACAGGAACACTGAAGCTTTCTTT TRBJ1-1 - many TRBV12-3/TRBV12-4
CASSHGGRQETQYF TGTGCCAGCAGCCACGGGGGTAGGCAAGAGACCCAGTACTTC TRBJ2-5 - - TRBV14
CASSYPTGGRSQFEQYF TGTGCCAGCAGTTACCCGACCGGCGGGAGGTCCCAATTTGAGCAGTACTTC TRBJ2-7 TRBD2 many TRBV6-2/TRBV6-3
CASSLLRTSHEQFF TGTGCCAGCAGCTTACTCAGGACTAGCCATGAGCAGTTCTTC TRBJ2-1 TRBD2 few TRBV11-1
CASSSIRGEGEKLFF TGTGCCAGCAGCTCAATCAGAGGGGAGGGTGAAAAACTGTTTTTT TRBJ1-4 - many TRBV11-2
CSAPPLAGYDEQFF TGCAGTGCTCCACCCCTAGCGGGGTATGATGAGCAGTTCTTC TRBJ2-1 TRBD2 many TRBV20-1
CSAQIPTDEKLFF TGCAGTGCCCAAATCCCCACAGATGAAAAACTGTTTTTT TRBJ1-4 - many TRBV20-1
CSARDPSGVYNEQFF TGCAGTGCTAGAGATCCAAGCGGGGTTTACAATGAGCAGTTCTTC TRBJ2-1 TRBD2 many TRBV20-1
CASSSSGTSYGYTF TGTGCCAGCAGTTCGTCCGGGACCAGCTATGGCTACACCTTC TRBJ1-2 - many TRBV28
CASSLSLRVNTEAFF TGTGCCAGCAGCTTGTCATTGCGGGTGAACACTGAAGCTTTCTTT TRBJ1-1 - many TRBV5-6
CATSDRSGGRNEQFF TGTGCCACCAGTGATCGTTCTGGGGGGCGAAATGAGCAGTTCTTC TRBJ2-1 - many TRBV24-1
CASSLEASGAPYEQYF TGTGCCAGCAGCTTGGAGGCTAGCGGGGCACCCTACGAGCAGTACTTC TRBJ2-7 TRBD2 many TRBV5-5
CASKGFGGQGYGYTF TGTGCCAGCAAGGGGTTCGGGGGACAGGGGTACGGCTACACCTTC TRBJ1-2 TRBD1 many TRBV6-1
CSVLVGQKRYEQYF TGCAGCGTCTTGGTCGGGCAAAAACGCTACGAGCAGTACTTC TRBJ2-7 - many TRBV29-1
CASKHTEPPRGLASYEQYF TGTGCCAGCAAGCACACGGAGCCCCCCCGGGGACTAGCGTCCTACGAGCAGTACTTC TRBJ2-7 TRBD2 - TRBV6-1
CASSLAPGQGGNQPQHF TGTGCCAGCAGTTTAGCCCCGGGACAGGGAGGCAATCAGCCCCAGCATTTT TRBJ1-5 TRBD1 many TRBV12-3/TRBV12-4
CSVEGREGHYNEQFF TGCAGCGTTGAAGGGCGGGAGGGCCACTACAATGAGCAGTTCTTC TRBJ2-1 TRBD2 many TRBV29-1
CATSRDLAGGGYGYTF TGTGCCACCAGCAGAGATCTCGCAGGGGGCGGCTATGGCTACACCTTC TRBJ1-2 TRBD1 many TRBV15
CASSLVFGELFF TGCGCCAGCAGCTTGGTCTTCGGGGAGCTGTTTTTT TRBJ2-2 - many TRBV5-1
CASSLVSGDEQFF TGTGCCAGCAGCTTGGTTTCCGGGGATGAGCAGTTCTTC TRBJ2-1 - - TRBV5-4
CASSPGTPLDGNTIYF TGTGCCAGCTCCCCCGGGACACCACTGGATGGAAACACCATATATTTT TRBJ1-3 - many TRBV3-1
CASSIRDRYEQYF TGTGCCAGCAGCATCAGGGACCGATACGAGCAGTACTTC TRBJ2-7 - many TRBV7-2
CSVEGGGETQYF TGCAGCGTTGAAGGGGGAGGAGAGACCCAGTACTTC TRBJ2-5 - many TRBV29-1
CASSLGQGLNSPLHF TGTGCCAGCAGTTTGGGCCAGGGATTGAATTCACCCCTCCACTTT TRBJ1-6 - many TRBV12-3/TRBV12-4
CASSQDRGQETQYF TGTGCCAGCAGCCAAGACAGGGGGCAAGAGACCCAGTACTTC TRBJ2-5 TRBD1 many TRBV7-2
CSARVPTLSGANVLTF TGCAGTGCTAGAGTTCCAACCCTCTCTGGGGCCAACGTCCTGACTTTC TRBJ2-6 - many TRBV20-1